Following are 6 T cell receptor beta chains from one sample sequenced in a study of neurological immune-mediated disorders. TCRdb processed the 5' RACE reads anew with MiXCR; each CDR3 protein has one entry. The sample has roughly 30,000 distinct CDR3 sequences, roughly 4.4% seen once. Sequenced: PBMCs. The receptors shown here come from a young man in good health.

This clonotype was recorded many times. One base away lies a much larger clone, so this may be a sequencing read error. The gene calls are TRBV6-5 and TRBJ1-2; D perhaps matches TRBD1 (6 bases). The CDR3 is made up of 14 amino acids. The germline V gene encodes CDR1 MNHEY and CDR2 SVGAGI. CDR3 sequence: CVSSSSGAGYGYTF. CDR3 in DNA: TGTGTCAGCAGTTCTTCAGGGGCTGGGTATGGCTACACCTTC.

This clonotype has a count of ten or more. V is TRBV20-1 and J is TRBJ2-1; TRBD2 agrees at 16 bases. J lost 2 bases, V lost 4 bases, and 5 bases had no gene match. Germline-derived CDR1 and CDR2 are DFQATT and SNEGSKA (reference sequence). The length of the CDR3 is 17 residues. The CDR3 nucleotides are TGCAGTGCTAAAGGGACTAGCGGGGGGGCCGCCTACAATGAGCAGTTCTTC. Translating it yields CSAKGTSGGAAYNEQFF.

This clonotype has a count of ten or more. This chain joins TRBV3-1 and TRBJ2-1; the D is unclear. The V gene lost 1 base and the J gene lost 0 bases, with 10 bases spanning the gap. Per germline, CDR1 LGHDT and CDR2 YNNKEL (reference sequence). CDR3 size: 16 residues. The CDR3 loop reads CASSQAPSSSYNEQFF. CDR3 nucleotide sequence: TGTGCCAGCAGCCAAGCCCCGAGCTCCTCCTACAATGAGCAGTTCTTC.

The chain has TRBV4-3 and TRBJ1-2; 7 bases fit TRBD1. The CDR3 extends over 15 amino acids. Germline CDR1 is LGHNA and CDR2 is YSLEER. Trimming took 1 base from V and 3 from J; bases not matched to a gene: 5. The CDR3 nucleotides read TGCGCCAGCAGCCAAGGACAGGGAATGGACTATGGCTACACCTTC. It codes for CASSQGQGMDYGYTF.

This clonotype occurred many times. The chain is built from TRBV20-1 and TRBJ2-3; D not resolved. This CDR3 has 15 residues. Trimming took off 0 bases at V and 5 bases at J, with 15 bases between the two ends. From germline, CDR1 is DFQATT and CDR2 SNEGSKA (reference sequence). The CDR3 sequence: CSARDFGHTRDTQYF. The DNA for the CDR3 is TGCAGTGCTAGAGATTTTGGGCATACTCGAGATACGCAGTATTTT.

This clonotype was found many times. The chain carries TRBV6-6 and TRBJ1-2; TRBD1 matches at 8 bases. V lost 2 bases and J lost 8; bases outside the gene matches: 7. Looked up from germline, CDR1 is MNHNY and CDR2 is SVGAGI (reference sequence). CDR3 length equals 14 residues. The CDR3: CASSYPDRGSGYTF. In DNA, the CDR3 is TGTGCCAGCAGTTACCCCGACAGGGGTAGCGGCTACACCTTC.